This T cell receptor (beta chain) appears in the sequencing data of a study of T cell responses to AZD1222 COVID-19 vaccine. V was shortened by 2 bases and J by 10 bases, with 12 bases between the two germline ends. The CDR3 spans 13 residues. CDR1 and CDR2 from the germline V gene are MNHEY and SVGEGT. Only in-frame clones appear in the TCRdb table, and some are missing; sequencing was by immunoSEQ multiplex PCR. The table includes 150,000 to 200,000 clones, almost 95% detected once. This sequence was found in an adult in good health. This sample comprised peripheral blood, obtained on day 0 of AZD1222 vaccination. The chain is built from TRBV6-2 or TRBV6-3 and TRBJ2-1; D possibly corresponds to TRBD2 (5 bases). DNA for the CDR3: TGTGCCAGCAGTTACACGGGAATTCTGGAGCAGTTCTTC. Its protein is CASSYTGILEQFF.